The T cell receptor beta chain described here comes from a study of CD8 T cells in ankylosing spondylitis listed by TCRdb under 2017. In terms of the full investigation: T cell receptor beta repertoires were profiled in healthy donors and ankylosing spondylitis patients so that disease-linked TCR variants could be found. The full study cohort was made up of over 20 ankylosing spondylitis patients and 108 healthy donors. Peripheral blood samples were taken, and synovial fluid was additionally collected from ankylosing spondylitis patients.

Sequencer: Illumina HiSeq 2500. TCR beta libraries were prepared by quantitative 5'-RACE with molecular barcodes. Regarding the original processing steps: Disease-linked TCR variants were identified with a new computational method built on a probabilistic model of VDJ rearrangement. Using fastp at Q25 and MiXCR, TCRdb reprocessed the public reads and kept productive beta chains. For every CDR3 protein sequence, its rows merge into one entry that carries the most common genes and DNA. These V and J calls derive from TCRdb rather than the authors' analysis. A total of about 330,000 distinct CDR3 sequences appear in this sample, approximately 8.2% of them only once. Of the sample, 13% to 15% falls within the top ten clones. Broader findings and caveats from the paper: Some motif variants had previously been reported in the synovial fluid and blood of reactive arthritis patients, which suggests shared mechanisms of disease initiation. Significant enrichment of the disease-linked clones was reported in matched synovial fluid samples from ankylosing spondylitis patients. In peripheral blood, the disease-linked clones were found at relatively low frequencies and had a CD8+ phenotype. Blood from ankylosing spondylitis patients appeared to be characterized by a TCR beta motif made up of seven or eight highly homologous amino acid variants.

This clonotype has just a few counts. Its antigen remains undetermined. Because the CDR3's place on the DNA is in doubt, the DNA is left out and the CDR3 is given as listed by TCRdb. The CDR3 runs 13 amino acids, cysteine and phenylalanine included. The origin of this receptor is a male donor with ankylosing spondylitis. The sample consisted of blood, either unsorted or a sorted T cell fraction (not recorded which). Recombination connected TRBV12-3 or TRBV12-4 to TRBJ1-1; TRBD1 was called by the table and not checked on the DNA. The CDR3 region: CASSFGPGREAFF.